The rows below give T cell receptor beta chains drawn from one sample of a study of blood T cell repertoires in COVID-19. This table comes from immunoSEQ multiplex PCR, and its TCRdb copy is limited to in-frame clones, with some not included. The table shows about 70,000 clones, with approximately 80% occurring only once. Material: peripheral blood. Every receptor here comes from a man aged 25-40 years with COVID-19, enrolled during active disease. Both conserved end residues are part of each CDR3. The D gene is left open where the match is weak. Clone size appears in some rows only: once, few, many, or a class for an expanded clone.

V	D	size	J	CDR3	DNA
TRBV19	TRBD1	few	TRBJ2-2	CASTSQGSGTGELFF	TGTGCCAGTACATCACAGGGGAGCGGCACCGGGGAGCTGTTTTTT
TRBV29-1	TRBD1	NA	TRBJ2-1	CSVDFGRGFLGNEQFF	TGCAGCGTTGATTTTGGCAGGGGGTTTTTGGGAAATGAGCAGTTCTTC
TRBV28	NA	few	TRBJ1-3	CASSFLYGNTIYF	TGTGCCAGCAGTTTTCTCTATGGAAACACCATATATTTT
TRBV29-1	NA	NA	TRBJ1-5	CSVVERGPYSNQPQHF	TGCAGCGTTGTTGAGCGGGGACCGTATAGCAATCAGCCCCAGCATTTT
TRBV29-1	NA	few	TRBJ2-2	CSVETSNTGELFF	TGCAGCGTTGAGACTTCTAACACCGGGGAGCTGTTTTTT
TRBV28	NA	NA	TRBJ1-5	CASGGRSNQPQHF	TGTGCCAGCGGGGGGAGGAGCAATCAGCCCCAGCATTTT
TRBV11-1	NA	NA	TRBJ2-5	CASSPFVGGGETQYF	TGTGCCAGCAGCCCCTTTGTGGGAGGGGGGGAGACCCAGTACTTC
TRBV2	TRBD2	NA	TRBJ2-7	CASRGTSGRYEQYF	TGTGCCAGCAGGGGGACTAGCGGGAGATACGAGCAGTACTTC
TRBV29-1	NA	NA	TRBJ1-2	CSVGTVSGYTF	TGCAGCGTTGGGACAGTATCGGGCTACACCTTC
TRBV6-5	NA	NA	TRBJ1-1	CASRRYRNTEAFF	TGTGCCAGCAGACGATACAGGAACACTGAAGCTTTCTTT
TRBV7-9	TRBD1	NA	TRBJ1-2	CASSLGTGGGYGYTF	TGTGCCAGCAGCTTAGGGACAGGGGGTGGCTATGGCTACACCTTC
TRBV27	TRBD2	NA	TRBJ2-2	CASKGTSGSGELFF	TGTGCCAGCAAAGGGACTAGCGGGTCCGGGGAGCTGTTTTTT
TRBV28	NA	NA	TRBJ1-1	CASSLGHSNTEAFF	TGTGCCAGCAGTTTGGGGCACTCGAACACTGAAGCTTTCTTT
TRBV5-4	NA	once	TRBJ1-1	CASSLEISMNTEAFF	TGTGCCAGCAGCTTGGAAATAAGCATGAACACTGAAGCTTTCTTT
TRBV7-2	NA	NA	TRBJ1-6	CASSSRQSNSPLHF	TGTGCCAGCAGCTCGCGACAGTCTAATTCACCCCTCCACTTT
TRBV2	NA	NA	TRBJ2-4	CASSEGMTGWVIQYF	TGTGCCAGCAGTGAGGGGATGACAGGTTGGGTCATTCAGTACTTC
TRBV4-2	NA	NA	TRBJ1-6	CASSQSGTLYNSPLHF	TGTGCCAGCAGCCAGTCCGGGACACTCTATAATTCACCCCTCCACTTT
TRBV18	NA	NA	TRBJ1-5	CASSRDLPGVYQPQHF	TGTGCCAGCTCACGCGACCTTCCAGGGGTGTACCAGCCCCAGCATTTT
TRBV18	TRBD1	NA	TRBJ1-1	CASSARTGGTGDTEAFF	TGTGCCAGCTCAGCTCGCACAGGGGGCACCGGTGACACTGAAGCTTTCTTT
TRBV27	TRBD1	NA	TRBJ2-7	CASSSGQGRQYF	TGTGCCAGCAGTTCCGGACAGGGACGGCAGTACTTC
TRBV19	TRBD1	NA	TRBJ1-2	CASSIPRGLRGYTF	TGTGCCAGTAGTATCCCCAGGGGGCTCCGGGGCTACACCTTC
TRBV12-3/TRBV12-4	NA	NA	TRBJ1-1	CASSSEANTEAFF	TGTGCCAGCAGTTCCGAGGCGAACACTGAAGCTTTCTTT
TRBV2	TRBD1	NA	TRBJ2-7	CASSPGPRGQPPYEQYF	TGTGCCAGCAGTCCGGGCCCCAGGGGGCAGCCCCCCTACGAGCAGTACTTC
TRBV9	TRBD2	NA	TRBJ2-3	CASSARASGPTDTQYF	TGTGCCAGCAGCGCGCGGGCTAGCGGACCTACAGATACGCAGTATTTT
TRBV7-8	TRBD2	NA	TRBJ2-1	CASSFLYGRSDEQFF	TGTGCCAGCAGCTTCCTGTACGGGAGGTCCGATGAGCAGTTCTTC
TRBV30	NA	NA	TRBJ1-6	CAWSVGQINSPLHF	TGTGCCTGGAGTGTTGGACAGATTAATTCACCCCTCCACTTT
TRBV5-6	NA	NA	TRBJ1-2	CASSLGQINYGYTF	TGTGCCAGCAGCTTGGGGCAGATAAACTATGGCTACACCTTC
TRBV27	NA	NA	TRBJ1-3	CASSPRGLSSGNTIYF	TGTGCCAGCAGTCCCAGGGGCCTGAGCTCTGGAAACACCATATATTTT
TRBV4-1	NA	NA	TRBJ1-1	CASSQEPSRGIPEAFF	TGCGCCAGCAGCCAAGAACCTTCGCGGGGTATCCCTGAAGCTTTCTTT
TRBV18	NA	NA	TRBJ2-7	CASSPTRGLIGYF	TGTGCCAGCTCACCCACGCGGGGGCTAATCGGGTACTTC
TRBV5-1	TRBD2	NA	TRBJ2-1	CASSLRASGSVDNEQFF	TGCGCCAGCAGCTTGAGGGCTAGCGGGAGTGTGGACAATGAGCAGTTCTTC
TRBV5-1	TRBD1	once	TRBJ2-7	CASSLRDSPNEQYF	TGCGCCAGCAGCCTACGGGACAGCCCGAACGAGCAGTACTTC
TRBV25-1	TRBD1	NA	TRBJ2-1	CASIKGQGAVDEQFF	TGTGCCAGCATTAAAGGACAGGGGGCGGTGGATGAGCAGTTCTTC
TRBV19	NA	NA	TRBJ1-2	CASSIMTGEGYTF	TGTGCCAGTAGTATTATGACCGGAGAGGGCTACACCTTC
TRBV7-3	TRBD2	NA	TRBJ2-1	CASSLQAGVNNEQFF	TGTGCCAGCAGCTTACAAGCGGGAGTAAATAATGAGCAGTTCTTC
TRBV29-1	TRBD2	NA	TRBJ2-7	CSVWTSGGYEQYF	TGCAGCGTCTGGACTAGCGGGGGATACGAGCAGTACTTC
TRBV5-1	NA	NA	TRBJ2-3	CASSPSPTSTDTQYF	TGCGCCAGCAGCCCATCGCCAACTAGCACAGATACGCAGTATTTT
TRBV15	NA	NA	TRBJ2-5	CATSRDPGSGQETQYF	TGTGCCACCAGCAGAGATCCGGGGTCGGGACAAGAGACCCAGTACTTC
TRBV5-1	TRBD2	once	TRBJ2-7	CASSLWGLAGDNEQYF	TGCGCCAGCAGCTTGTGGGGACTAGCGGGAGATAACGAGCAGTACTTC
TRBV2	NA	NA	TRBJ2-7	CASSEKRYYEQYF	TGTGCCAGCAGTGAAAAGCGGTATTACGAGCAGTACTTC
TRBV9	NA	NA	TRBJ2-3	CASSVAGQPDVDTQYF	TGTGCCAGCAGCGTAGCGGGACAACCGGATGTTGATACGCAGTATTTT
TRBV18	NA	NA	TRBJ2-5	CASSLYQGQETQYF	TGTGCCAGCTCATTATACCAGGGTCAAGAGACCCAGTACTTC
TRBV27	TRBD2	NA	TRBJ2-7	CASSPRSSGGLPSYEQYF	TGTGCCAGCAGTCCCCGCAGTAGCGGGGGTCTTCCTTCCTACGAGCAGTACTTC
TRBV6-1	NA	NA	TRBJ2-5	CASSEQGETQYF	TGTGCCAGCAGTGAACAGGGAGAGACCCAGTACTTC
TRBV28	TRBD1	NA	TRBJ1-2	CASSSQTGENYGYTF	TGTGCCAGCAGTTCTCAGACAGGGGAGAACTATGGCTACACCTTC